The T cell receptor beta chain described here comes from a study of blood T cell repertoires in COVID-19. Using immunoSEQ multiplex PCR, the repertoire was profiled, and TCRdb retains in-frame clones only, with some absent. The sample includes about 240,000 clones, around 85% of them seen just once. This CDR3 comprises 16 residues. V lost 3 bases to trimming and J lost 5 bases, with 19 bases between them. Germline CDR1 is MGHDK and CDR2 is SYGVNS. The V and J genes are TRBV25-1 and TRBJ1-1; a possible D gene is TRBD1 (5 bases). This sequence originates from a woman between 35 and 50 years old with acute COVID-19. The sequenced sample consisted of PBMCs or T cells enriched from blood (not recorded which). The CDR3 DNA reads as TGTGCCAGCAGTGATACGTTCAGGGAGGCTGGTACTGAAGCTTTCTTT. This translates into CASSDTFREAGTEAFF.